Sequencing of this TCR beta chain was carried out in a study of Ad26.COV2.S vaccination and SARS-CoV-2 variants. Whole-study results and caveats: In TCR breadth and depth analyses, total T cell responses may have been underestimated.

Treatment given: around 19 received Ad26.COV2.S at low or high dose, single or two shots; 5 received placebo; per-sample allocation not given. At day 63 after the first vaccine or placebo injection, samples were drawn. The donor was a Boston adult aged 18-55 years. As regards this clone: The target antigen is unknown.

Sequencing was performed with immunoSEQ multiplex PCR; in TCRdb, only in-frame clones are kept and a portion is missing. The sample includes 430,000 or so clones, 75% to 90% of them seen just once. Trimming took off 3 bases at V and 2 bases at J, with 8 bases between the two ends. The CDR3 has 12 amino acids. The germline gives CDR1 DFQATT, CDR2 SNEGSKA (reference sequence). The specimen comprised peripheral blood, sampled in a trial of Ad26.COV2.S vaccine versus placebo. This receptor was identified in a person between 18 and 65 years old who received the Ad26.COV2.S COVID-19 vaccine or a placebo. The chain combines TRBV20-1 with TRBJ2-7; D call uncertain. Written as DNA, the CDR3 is TGCAGTGCTAGTCCACAGCCCTACGAGCAGTACTTC. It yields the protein CSASPQPYEQYF.